This entry is about one T cell receptor beta chain. The antigen remains unidentified. The data stem from a study of T cell repertoires in cytomegalovirus infection. Germline CDR1 MNHEY, CDR2 SVGEGT. The CDR3 extends over 14 amino acids. Trimming removed 4 bases from V and 9 bases from J, with 13 bases in between. TCRdb itself ran the reads through MiXCR, one entry per CDR3 protein. This table holds roughly 990,000 distinct CDR3 sequences, about a third found once. This rearrangement joins TRBV6-2 or TRBV6-3 to TRBJ1-6; D perhaps matches TRBD1 (5 bases). The sequenced sample was cultured CD8+ T cells from PBMCs, obtained from culture after CMV antigen stimulation. This TCR was recovered from a human donor in good health (CMV status not recorded). Some clones in this sample may be carry-over from other donors' samples. CDR3 nucleotide sequence: TGTGCCAGCAGTTTCCCCGGGACGGCTTCACCCCTCCACTTT. Protein product: CASSFPGTASPLHF.